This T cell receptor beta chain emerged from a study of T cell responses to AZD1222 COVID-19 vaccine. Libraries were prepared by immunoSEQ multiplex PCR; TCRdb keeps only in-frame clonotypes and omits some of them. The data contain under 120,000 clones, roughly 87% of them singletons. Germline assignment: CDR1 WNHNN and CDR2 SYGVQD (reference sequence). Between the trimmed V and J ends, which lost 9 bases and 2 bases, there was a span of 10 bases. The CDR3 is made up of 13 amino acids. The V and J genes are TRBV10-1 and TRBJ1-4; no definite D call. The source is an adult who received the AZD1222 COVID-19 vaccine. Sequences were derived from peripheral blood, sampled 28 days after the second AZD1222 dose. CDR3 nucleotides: TGCGCCAGGAGTAGGTGGACTAATGAAAAACTGTTTTTT. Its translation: CARSRWTNEKLFF.